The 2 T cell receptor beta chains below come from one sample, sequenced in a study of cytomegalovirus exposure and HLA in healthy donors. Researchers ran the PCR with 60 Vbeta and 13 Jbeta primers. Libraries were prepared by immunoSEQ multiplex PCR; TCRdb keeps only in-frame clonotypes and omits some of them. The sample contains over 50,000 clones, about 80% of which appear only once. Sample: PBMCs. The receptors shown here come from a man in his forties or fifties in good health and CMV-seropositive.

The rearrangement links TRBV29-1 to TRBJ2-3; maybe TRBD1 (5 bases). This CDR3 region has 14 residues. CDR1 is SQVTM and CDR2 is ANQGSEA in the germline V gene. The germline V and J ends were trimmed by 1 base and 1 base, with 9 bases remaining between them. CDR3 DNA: TGCAGCGTTGAAGTAGGGGCCCGCACAGATACGCAGTATTTT. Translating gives CSVEVGARTDTQYF.

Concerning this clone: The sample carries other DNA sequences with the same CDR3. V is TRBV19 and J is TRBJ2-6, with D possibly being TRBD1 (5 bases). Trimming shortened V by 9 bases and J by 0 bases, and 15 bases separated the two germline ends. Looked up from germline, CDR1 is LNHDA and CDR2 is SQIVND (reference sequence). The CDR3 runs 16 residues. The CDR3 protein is CASSSLDISGANVLTF. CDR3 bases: TGTGCCAGCAGTTCCCTGGACATCTCTGGGGCCAACGTCCTGACTTTC.